Shown below are 8 T cell receptor beta chains from a single sample sequenced in a study of shared T cell receptors in the human thymus. Using immunoSEQ multiplex PCR, the repertoire was profiled, and TCRdb retains in-frame clones only, with some absent. The sample consists of roughly 500,000 clones, approximately 78% of them appearing once. These data also featured in a second study, about human thymus T cells.

The sample was thymocytes. These receptor sequences come from a boy under two years old with a congenital heart defect.

This chain uses TRBV9 with TRBJ2-1; D not certain. V lost 2 bases to trimming and J lost 4 bases, with 7 bases between them. This CDR3 contains 13 residues. Germline CDR1 SGDLS, CDR2 YYNGEE. CDR3 nucleotide sequence: TGTGCCAGCAGCGTTAGTAAATACAATGAGCAGTTCTTC. This sequence encodes CASSVSKYNEQFF.

The V and J genes are TRBV11-3 and TRBJ2-7; no clear D gene. CDR3 length equals 16 residues. V was shortened by 2 bases and J by 0 bases, with 14 bases between the two germline ends. The germline V gene has CDR1 SGHNT and CDR2 YENEEA. The CDR3 coding sequence is TGTGCCAGCAGCTTAAAAGGCAATAGGAGCTCCTACGAGCAGTACTTC. This codes for CASSLKGNRSSYEQYF.

This rearrangement joins TRBV18 to TRBJ1-4; TRBD1 might be the D (5 bases). The germline V and J ends were trimmed by 2 bases and 7 bases, with 17 bases remaining between them. Per the germline V gene, CDR1 is KGHSH and CDR2 is LQKENI. The CDR3 is 16 residues long. CDR3: CASSPFGTPAGEKLFF. CDR3 coding DNA: TGTGCCAGCTCACCATTCGGGACTCCAGCAGGTGAAAAACTGTTTTTT.

This chain uses TRBV28 with TRBJ2-5; no firm D call. The germline V gene has CDR1 MDHEN and CDR2 SYDVKM. CDR3 size: 17 residues. Trimming cost V 6 bases and J 4 bases, with 24 bases left between them. DNA of the CDR3: TGTGCCAGCAGCCGCCCCAGTAGCTACGGAGTGGGAGAGACCCAGTACTTC. It yields the protein CASSRPSSYGVGETQYF. Full variable domain (outside the CDR3, taken from reference TRBV28 and TRBJ2-5): DVKVTQSSRYLVKRTGEKVFLECVQDMDHENMFWYRQDPGLGLRLIYFSYDVKMKEKGDIPEGYSVSREKKERFSLILESASTNQTSMYLCASSRPSSYGVGETQYFGPGTRLLVL.

This clone was detected once. V gene TRBV13 combines with J gene TRBJ1-2; TRBD1 matches 7 bases. The CDR3 covers 16 residues. Germline V gene data show CDR1 as PRHDT and CDR2 as FYEKMQ (reference sequence). After removal of 5 bases from V and 2 bases from J, the junction contained 11 bases not matched to a gene. The CDR3 DNA follows: TGTGCCAGCAGCGGGGGTCGGAGGGGGCAAAACTATGGCTACACCTTC. Residues: CASSGGRRGQNYGYTF.

The J gene is TRBJ1-1, the V gene TRBV29-1; D is undetermined. The V end was cut by 6 bases, the J end by 7 bases, with 12 bases between. Germline V CDR1 and CDR2: SQVTM, ANQGSEA. The CDR3 is 11 amino acids. The chain's CDR3 is CSVPLQHEAFF. The DNA for the CDR3 is TGCAGCGTCCCGTTACAGCATGAAGCTTTCTTT.

V usage is TRBV4-3 and J usage is TRBJ2-3; TRBD1 matches 9 bases. CDR1 and CDR2 from the germline V gene are LGHNA and YSLEER. V was pared by 2 bases and J by 4 bases, with 7 bases of the junction left unmatched. This CDR3 region has 16 residues. The CDR3 reads CASSQPGTGSSDTQYF. The CDR3 DNA reads TGCGCCAGCAGCCAACCCGGGACAGGGAGTTCAGATACGCAGTATTTT.

V is TRBV5-1 and J is TRBJ1-1; D not certain. Germline CDR1 and CDR2: SGHRS and YFSETQ. V lost 4 bases and J 0 bases, leaving 7 bases between the germline ends. The CDR3 contains 13 residues. CDR3: CASSIGVNTEAFF. The CDR3 region has the DNA TGCGCCAGCAGCATTGGAGTGAACACTGAAGCTTTCTTT. Together with reference TRBV5-1 and TRBJ1-1, the CDR3 gives the full variable domain: KAGVTQTPRYLIKTRGQQVTLSCSPISGHRSVSWYQQTPGQGLQFLFEYFSETQRNKGNFPGRFSGRQFSNSRSEMNVSTLELGDSALYLCASSIGVNTEAFFGQGTRLTVV.